One sample yielded the 20 T cell receptor beta chains listed below, sequenced in a study of T cells after yellow fever vaccination. TCRdb processed the 5' RACE reads anew with MiXCR; each CDR3 protein has one entry. The sample yields fewer than 350,000 distinct CDR3 sequences, 4% to 5.5% seen once. Material: PBMCs, obtained 15 days after the yellow fever booster vaccination. Source of these receptors: a young man who received the YFV17D yellow fever vaccine.

The sample holds many counts of this clonotype. The chain combines TRBV18 with TRBJ2-5; a possible D gene is TRBD1 (5 bases). Germline CDR1 is KGHSH and CDR2 is LQKENI. The V and J ends lost 1 base and 5 bases respectively, with 8 bases between them. This CDR3 is built from 13 residues. CDR3 protein: CASSPRGGETQYF. In DNA form, the CDR3 reads TGTGCCAGCTCACCACGGGGCGGCGAGACCCAGTACTTC. Complete variable domain (other parts from reference TRBV18 and TRBJ2-5): NAGVMQNPRHLVRRRGQEARLRCSPMKGHSHVYWYRQLPEEGLKFMVYLQKENIIDESGMPKERFSAEFPKEGPSILRIQQVVRGDSAAYFCASSPRGGETQYFGPGTRLLVL.

The chain links TRBV4-2 to TRBJ2-1, with 7 nucleotides matching TRBD2. Looked up from germline, CDR1 is LGHNA and CDR2 is YNFKEQ. CDR3 length: 15 residues. V gave up 6 bases and J gave up 7 bases; unmatched junction bases: 12. The CDR3 here is CASSPAGEGVNEQFF. The CDR3 DNA follows: TGTGCCAGCAGTCCGGCGGGGGAAGGAGTGAATGAGCAGTTCTTC.

This clonotype was detected only a few times. The V call is TRBV5-1, the J call TRBJ1-1, with TRBD1 as a possible D gene (5 bases). Between the trimmed V and J ends, which lost 2 bases and 6 bases, there was a span of 8 bases. CDR1 is SGHRS and CDR2 is YFSETQ in the germline V gene. The length of the CDR3 is 12 residues. The CDR3 DNA follows: TGCGCCAGCAGCTTCGGGGGGGCTGAAGCTTTCTTT. Translating gives CASSFGGAEAFF.

This clonotype was counted at least ten times. The V call is TRBV7-2, the J call TRBJ1-6; no definite D call. Trimming removed 4 bases from V and 0 bases from J, with 13 bases in between. CDR1 is SGHTA, CDR2 FQGNSA, per germline. This CDR3 comprises 17 residues. This CDR3 reads CASSSRTPSSYNSPLHF. Here the CDR3 DNA reads TGTGCCAGCAGCTCCAGGACCCCGAGCTCCTATAATTCACCCCTCCACTTT.

This clonotype came up a few times. The V call is TRBV3-1, the J call TRBJ2-5; a weak D match, TRBD2 (5 bases). Trimming pared 2 bases from V and 7 bases from J, leaving 17 bases between. The CDR3 is made up of 15 amino acids. Germline V CDR1 and CDR2: LGHDT, YNNKEL (reference sequence). CDR3 in amino acids: CASSQRRAGPGTQYF. In DNA form, the CDR3 reads TGTGCCAGCAGCCAACGTCGGGCGGGTCCGGGGACCCAGTACTTC.

This clonotype has ten or more counts. The chain carries TRBV7-9 and TRBJ1-1; D uncertain. V was pared by 3 bases and J by 3 bases, with 11 bases between. This CDR3 is built from 14 residues. In germline, CDR1 is SEHNR, CDR2 FQNEAQ (reference sequence). The CDR3 sequence is CASSFYPEHTEAFF. CDR3 nucleotide sequence: TGTGCCAGCAGCTTTTACCCGGAGCACACTGAAGCTTTCTTT.

In this sample, this clonotype turned up a few times. The J gene is TRBJ2-5, the V gene TRBV3-1; D remains unclear. The CDR3 has 13 residues. Per the germline V gene, CDR1 is LGHDT and CDR2 is YNNKEL (reference sequence). The V and J ends lost 0 bases and 2 bases respectively, with 4 bases between them. The CDR3 sequence: CASSQEKQETQYF. CDR3 nucleotide sequence: TGTGCCAGCAGCCAAGAGAAGCAAGAGACCCAGTACTTC.

This clonotype occurred many times. The J gene is TRBJ2-1, the V gene TRBV7-9; the match to TRBD1 covers 7 bases. V lost 2 bases and J lost 5; bases outside the gene matches: 3. The length of the CDR3 is 14 residues. The germline CDR1 and CDR2 sequences are SEHNR and FQNEAQ (reference sequence). Here the CDR3 reads CASSLPTGHNEQFF. The DNA of the CDR3 is TGTGCCAGCAGCTTACCGACAGGGCACAATGAGCAGTTCTTC.

At least ten counts were recorded for this clonotype. This chain joins TRBV12-3 or TRBV12-4 and TRBJ1-3; D ambiguous. V was cut by 11 bases and J by 4 bases, with 12 bases left in between. CDR3 size: 12 residues. The CDR3 region is CAAHILGNTIYF. The CDR3 bases are TGTGCCGCACACATTCTCGGAAACACCATATATTTT.

This clonotype appeared many times. V usage is TRBV7-6 and J usage is TRBJ2-1; D may correspond to TRBD1 or TRBD2 (6 bases each). This CDR3 has 15 amino acids. Trimming removed 5 bases at V and 1 base at J, with 12 bases between. CDR1 SGHVS and CDR2 FNYEAQ come from the germline V gene. The CDR3 loop is CASSPGGGSYNEQFF. The CDR3 DNA sequence: TGTGCCAGCAGCCCAGGAGGGGGGTCCTACAATGAGCAGTTCTTC.

The chain combines TRBV9 with TRBJ2-7; 11 bases match TRBD2. The germline CDR1 and CDR2 sequences are SGDLS and YYNGEE. The CDR3 covers 15 residues. J gave up 5 bases and V 4 bases, and 8 bases lay outside the gene matches. The CDR3 loop is CASSPSGGPGNEQYF. The CDR3 DNA follows: TGTGCCAGCAGCCCTAGCGGGGGGCCTGGGAACGAGCAGTACTTC.

This clonotype has ten or more counts. The CDR3 DNA is TGCAGTGCTAGAGAGCAGCGGGGCTCTGGGGCCAACGTCCTGACTTTC. It encodes CSAREQRGSGANVLTF. The chain has TRBV20-1 and TRBJ2-6, with 7 bases matching TRBD2. Trimming cost V 0 bases and J 0 bases; bases outside gene matches: 2. The germline V gene encodes CDR1 DFQATT and CDR2 SNEGSKA (reference sequence). CDR3 length: 16 residues.

There are a few counts of this clonotype. The rearrangement links TRBV5-1 to TRBJ1-4; TRBD1 matches at 10 bases. CDR1 is SGHRS and CDR2 is YFSETQ in the germline V gene. The CDR3 consists of 16 residues. With V trimmed by 4 bases and J by 6 bases, 9 bases remained unmatched. The CDR3 here is CASSGGQGIPHEKLFF. In DNA, the CDR3 is TGCGCCAGCAGCGGGGGACAGGGGATCCCTCATGAAAAACTGTTTTTT.

This clonotype was recorded at least ten times. V is TRBV5-5 and J is TRBJ2-3; D unclear. The CDR3 is 14 amino acids. In germline, CDR1 is SGHKS, CDR2 YYEKEE (reference sequence). Trimming shortened V by 0 bases and J by 2 bases, and 7 bases separated the two germline ends. The DNA for the CDR3 is TGTGCCAGCAGCTTGGCCGTCGCCACAGATACGCAGTATTTT. It yields the protein CASSLAVATDTQYF. Supplemented by reference TRBV5-5 and TRBJ2-3, the full variable domain reads DAGVTQSPTHLIKTRGQQVTLRCSPISGHKSVSWYQQVLGQGPQFIFQYYEKEERGRGNFPDRFSARQFPNYSSELNVNALLLGDSALYLCASSLAVATDTQYFGPGTRLTVL.

This clonotype was found many times. The chain joins TRBV7-2 to TRBJ2-1, with D possibly being TRBD2 (7 bases). The ends were cut back, 5 bases at V and 10 bases at J, with 9 bases in the middle. The CDR3 extends over 11 amino acids. Germline CDR1 SGHTA, CDR2 FQGNSA. Here the CDR3 DNA reads TGTGCCAGCAGCCCGGGGGGCGAGCAGTTCTTC. The encoded protein is CASSPGGEQFF.

This clonotype appeared many times. The chain recombines TRBV25-1 with TRBJ1-5; no firm D call. This CDR3 spans 15 amino acids. V was shortened by 1 base and J by 7 bases, with 14 bases between the two germline ends. Germline assignment: CDR1 MGHDK and CDR2 SYGVNS. The CDR3 region has the DNA TGTGCCAGCAGTGAATCTCCCGCGGTCCGCCAGCCCCAGCATTTT. Its translation: CASSESPAVRQPQHF. The full variable domain, with the rest looked up from reference TRBV25-1 and TRBJ1-5, is EADIYQTPRYLVIGTGKKITLECSQTMGHDKMYWYQQDPGMELHLIHYSYGVNSTEKGDLSSESTVSRIRTEHFPLTLESARPSHTSQYLCASSESPAVRQPQHFGDGTRLSIL.

This clonotype was seen at least ten times. The V call is TRBV4-1, the J call TRBJ1-2, with 8 bases fitting TRBD1. This CDR3 is built from 18 residues. V shed 6 bases, J shed 4 bases, and the junction held 19 bases outside the gene matches. Germline V gene data show CDR1 as MGHRA and CDR2 as YSYEKL. The CDR3 reads CASRAGVWDRFSSYGYTF. CDR3 bases: TGCGCCAGCAGGGCAGGAGTCTGGGACAGGTTCTCGAGCTATGGCTACACCTTC.

This clonotype was detected only a few times. The genes are TRBV28 and TRBJ1-2; TRBD1 matches 7 bases. Germline V gives CDR1 MDHEN, CDR2 SYDVKM. The CDR3 totals 15 residues. Germline trimming cut 0 bases from V and 6 bases from J; bases unmatched to any gene: 7. The CDR3 nucleotides read TGTGCCAGCAGTTTATGGGGGGACAGTCTTAATGGCTACACCTTC. Amino acids: CASSLWGDSLNGYTF.

The chain is built from TRBV5-1 and TRBJ1-5; D unresolved. CDR3 size: 14 residues. Trimming took off 0 bases at V and 9 bases at J, with 13 bases between the two ends. Germline values: CDR1 SGHRS, CDR2 YFSETQ. The DNA of the CDR3 is TGCGCCAGCAGCTTGGTTGGCAGTTCGTCGCCCCAGCATTTT. Protein sequence: CASSLVGSSSPQHF.

This clonotype showed up just a few times. V usage is TRBV6-5 and J usage is TRBJ2-7; the D is unclear. This CDR3 comprises 10 residues. The germline CDR1 and CDR2 sequences are MNHEY and SVGAGI. CDR3 bases: TGTGCCAGCAGTTACTCTGCAGCCGGGGTC. As protein: CASSYSAAGV.